A single sample gave rise to the 15 T cell receptor beta chains below, sequenced in a study of post-analysis software for immune sequencing data. These TCRs' antigens remain unknown. Prepared TCR beta cDNA libraries contained unique molecular identifiers. MiXCR, applied by TCRdb to the PCR reads, yields one record per CDR3 protein. The sample holds around 260,000 distinct CDR3 sequences; 30% to 45% are singletons and the top ten take around 5.2%. Whole-study results and caveats: Elevated frequency relative to controls characterized four or five TRBV segments in patients, TRBV5-6, TRBV5-1 and TRBV20-1 among them.

Specimen: blood. These receptor sequences come from a girl aged 10-17 years with multiple sclerosis.

V and J are TRBV7-9 and TRBJ1-1; no clear D gene. Per germline, CDR1 SEHNR and CDR2 FQNEAQ (reference sequence). Trimming stripped 5 bases from V and 1 base from J, with 11 bases between. The CDR3 has 14 residues. CDR3 nucleotide sequence: TGTGCCAGCAGCGTAGGTCCCTCGAACACTGAAGCTTTCTTT. Amino acids: CASSVGPSNTEAFF.

This clonotype was counted ten times or more. This chain links TRBV6-5 with TRBJ2-6; possibly TRBD2 for D (5 bases). Deletions cut 5 bases from V and 2 bases from J, with 7 bases between. CDR3 length: 14 residues. The germline CDR1 and CDR2 sequences are MNHEY and SVGAGI. DNA of the CDR3: TGTGCCAGCAGTCTAGCCACTGGGGCCAACGTCCTGACTTTC. This sequence encodes CASSLATGANVLTF.

Worth noting for this clonotype: A much bigger clone sits one base away, suggesting this may be a read error. The J gene is TRBJ2-3, the V gene TRBV24-1; D not certain. CDR3 length: 14 amino acids. The V gene's germline CDR1 is KGHDR and CDR2 SFDVKD. Trimming removed 7 bases at V and 2 bases at J, with 12 bases between. CDR3 nucleotides: TGTGCCACCAGGGATGTGGCGCTCACAGATACGCAGTATTTT. Translated, it gives CATRDVALTDTQYF.

Ten or more counts support this clonotype. The genes are TRBV20-1 and TRBJ1-6; 7 nucleotides agree with TRBD1. The CDR3 is made up of 17 amino acids. Per the germline V gene, CDR1 is DFQATT and CDR2 is SNEGSKA (reference sequence). The J segment lost 8 bases and the V segment lost 3 bases, leaving 16 bases of the junction unmatched. The CDR3 coding sequence is TGCAGTGCTAGGGCTGGGCGACAGGGTCTCAGGGATTCACCCCTCCACTTT. This gives the protein CSARAGRQGLRDSPLHF.

The J gene is TRBJ2-5, the V gene TRBV28, with D perhaps assigned TRBD1 or TRBD2 (5 bases each). V shed 6 bases and J shed 1 base, with 18 bases lying between them. The germline V gene encodes CDR1 MDHEN and CDR2 SYDVKM. The CDR3 sequence is 16 residues long. The CDR3 loop is CASSSFIRDAQETQYF. The DNA of the CDR3 is TGTGCCAGCAGCTCCTTCATCCGGGACGCCCAAGAGACCCAGTACTTC.

For this clonotype: Since a much larger clone is just one base distant, this may be a read error. The genes are TRBV28 and TRBJ1-2, with TRBD1 matching over 7 bases. CDR3 length: 13 amino acids. Germline V gives CDR1 MDHEN, CDR2 SYDVKM. The CDR3 spells CACSFGRGYGYTF. CDR3 DNA: TGTGCCTGCAGTTTCGGCAGGGGGTATGGCTACACCTTC.

This clonotype was seen more than once but under ten times. This chain links TRBV20-1 with TRBJ1-5, with a weak D call TRBD1 (6 bases). This CDR3 contains 13 residues. The germline V gene encodes CDR1 DFQATT and CDR2 SNEGSKA (reference sequence). V was trimmed by 3 bases and J by 7 bases, leaving 13 bases between them. This CDR3 is CSARAGEGQPQHF. The CDR3 DNA sequence: TGCAGTGCTAGGGCAGGGGAGGGGCAGCCCCAGCATTTT.

This clonotype appeared many times. The chain combines TRBV29-1 with TRBJ1-1; tentatively, D is TRBD1 (5 bases). Germline CDR1 and CDR2: SQVTM and ANQGSEA. Trimming took off 4 bases at V and 2 bases at J, with 26 bases between the two ends. CDR3 length: 18 amino acids. CDR3 nucleotide sequence: TGCAGCGTTGTCCCCACGAGGAGGGGAGGGGTCGATAACACTGAAGCTTTCTTT. This translates into CSVVPTRRGGVDNTEAFF.

In this sample, this clonotype turned up a few times. The chain employs TRBV18 and TRBJ2-1, with D possibly matching TRBD2 (5 bases). This CDR3 spans 14 amino acids. Germline CDR1 KGHSH, CDR2 LQKENI. V was clipped by 2 bases and J by 5 bases, with 10 bases between them. The CDR3 here is CASSPRAADNEQFF. CDR3 DNA: TGTGCCAGCTCACCAAGAGCGGCGGACAATGAGCAGTTCTTC.

V and J are TRBV24-1 and TRBJ2-1; 7 bases fit TRBD1. Germline values: CDR1 KGHDR, CDR2 SFDVKD. There are 15 residues in the CDR3. Germline trimming cut 4 bases from V and 2 bases from J; bases unmatched to any gene: 4. The CDR3 loop is CATSEHRGPYNEQFF. CDR3 in DNA: TGTGCCACCAGTGAGCACAGGGGACCCTACAATGAGCAGTTCTTC.

This clonotype has more than one count but fewer than ten. V is TRBV2 and J is TRBJ1-5; 7 bases match TRBD1. The CDR3 sequence is 15 residues long. Germline V gene sequence: CDR1 SNHLY, CDR2 FYNNEI. The junction had 10 bases not matched to a gene; V was cut back by 6 bases and J by 5 bases. CDR3: CASSARTGLDQPQHF. CDR3 in DNA: TGTGCCAGCAGCGCTCGGACAGGCCTCGATCAGCCCCAGCATTTT.

In this sample, this clonotype turned up many times. This chain joins TRBV27 and TRBJ1-6; D uncertain. V was trimmed by 3 bases and J by 3 bases, leaving 9 bases between them. Germline V gene sequence: CDR1 MNHEY, CDR2 SMNVEV (reference sequence). The CDR3 consists of 15 residues. The CDR3 DNA is TGTGCCAGCAGTTTGCGGCCGGGCTATAATTCACCCCTCCACTTT. Translating gives CASSLRPGYNSPLHF.

This clonotype occurred many times. This chain links TRBV4-1 with TRBJ1-2; 12 bases map to TRBD1. Germline values: CDR1 MGHRA, CDR2 YSYEKL. This CDR3 comprises 16 residues. V lost 0 bases to trimming and J lost 7 bases; unmatched junction nucleotides: 6. CDR3 amino acids: CASSQEGTGGAFGYTF. In DNA form, the CDR3 reads TGCGCCAGCAGCCAAGAGGGGACAGGGGGCGCATTTGGCTACACCTTC.

Details on this clonotype: A much larger clone differs from this one at a single base, so this may be a read error. V usage is TRBV3-1 and J usage is TRBJ2-3, with D possibly being TRBD1 (5 bases). Trimming shortened V by 1 base and J by 6 bases, and 11 bases separated the two germline ends. The CDR3 is 14 amino acids. The germline V gene encodes CDR1 LGHDT and CDR2 YNNKEL (reference sequence). The CDR3 reads CASSQGGQRDTQYF. Here the CDR3 DNA reads TGTGCCAGCAGCCAAGGGGGCCAACGTGATACGCAGTATTTT.

This clonotype was counted ten times or more. The chain combines TRBV7-2 with TRBJ2-3; D not resolved. V dropped 2 bases and J dropped 0 bases, with 9 bases sitting between them. Germline loops: CDR1 SGHTA, CDR2 FQGNSA. There are 15 residues in the CDR3. CDR3 DNA sequence: TGTGCCAGCAGCTTATACCGCCTAAGCACAGATACGCAGTATTTT. This sequence encodes CASSLYRLSTDTQYF.